The source of this T cell receptor beta chain is a study of tumor-infiltrating lymphocytes in localized non-small cell lung cancer (dated by TCRdb to the early 2020s). Looking at the study overall: The cohort included patients whose samples were collected after neoadjuvant chemotherapy, as well as both smokers and never-smokers and several histologies. The overall ICON cohort was composed of roughly 150 surgical patients with localized non-small cell lung cancer whose tumors were resected. The paired tumor versus uninvolved lung comparison of immunoSEQ T-cell fraction included 45 to 65 patients. From each patient came resected tumor tissue plus uninvolved lung tissue from that same patient, and the uninvolved lung tissue was described as non-adjacent to the tumor. Alongside flow cytometry, multiplex immunofluorescence, RNA-seq, exome sequencing and proteomics, TCR sequencing was applied to the same patients as one of several integrated assays. What the study reported, not specific to this receptor: Different pieces of the same tissue were used for different assays, so technical variation could not be separated from intratumor heterogeneity. Tumor T-cell fraction from TCR sequencing was not associated with recurrence-free survival (p = 0.61). Assay coverage differed among patients according to how much tissue was available, so only a subset of the cohort had TCR sequencing. TCR-derived T-cell fraction did not differ between the flow cytometry-defined immunotypes IM1 (good prognosis) and IM2 (poor prognosis). Higher T cell infiltration in tumors than in uninvolved lung tissue was supported by TCRbeta sequencing, consistent with immunofluorescence CD3 counts.

The T-cell fraction in tumor and uninvolved lung tissue was provided by TCR sequencing with the immunoSEQ assay. Per the original workflow: In the survival analysis, patients were divided into a high T-cell fraction group (upper tertile) and a low T-cell fraction group (lower two tertiles), and the two groups were compared using a log-rank test. A signed-rank test was used to test differences in T-cell fraction between paired tumor and uninvolved lung samples. TCRdb stores this immuneACCESS table with in-frame sequences only. Part of the clones is absent; in the studies checked, under half of the shortfall reflects unresolved V genes, and no reason is known for the rest. The DNA gave D and trimming, while V, J and clone size come from that table. The sample table holds 11,000 or so clones, of which 84% were seen once. 6.5% to 8.5% of the sample is held by the ten biggest clonotypes. Based on the germline V gene, the CDR1 and CDR2 sequences are SGHTA and FQGNSA. Deletion took 4 bases off V and 6 bases off J, with a span of 10 bases between the germline ends. The CDR3 runs 13 residues from the cysteine to the phenylalanine. Only CDR3 DNA is held: 39 bases, read in frame from base 1.

With respect to this clone: This clone's antigen is unknown. No much larger clonotype is one base removed from it; base qualities were not supplied.

Patient enrollment in ICON started in early 2016, and the final patient was enrolled in September 2018. In a subcohort of about 76 patients, fresh tumor and matched uninvolved tissue were collected for in-depth immune analyses, with TCR sequencing among those analyses. DNA isolated from bulk tissue, without cell sorting, was used for TCR sequencing. The sequence was collected from a human donor with non-small cell lung cancer. The rearrangement combines TRBV7-2 with TRBJ1-5; no D gene is confidently identified. The sample taken for sequencing was lung tumor tissue. This receptor carries the CDR3 CASSSLESQPQHF. The DNA is TGTGCCAGCAGCTCACTAGAGAGTCAGCCCCAGCATTTT. Outside the CDR3, residues come from the reference TRBV7-2 and TRBJ1-5 proteins, so the full variable domain is: GAGVSQSPSNKVTEKGKDVELRCDPISGHTALYWYRQSLGQGLEFLIYFQGNSAPDKSGLPSDRFSAERTGGSVSTLTIQRTQQEDSAVYLCASSSLESQPQHFGDGTRLSIL.